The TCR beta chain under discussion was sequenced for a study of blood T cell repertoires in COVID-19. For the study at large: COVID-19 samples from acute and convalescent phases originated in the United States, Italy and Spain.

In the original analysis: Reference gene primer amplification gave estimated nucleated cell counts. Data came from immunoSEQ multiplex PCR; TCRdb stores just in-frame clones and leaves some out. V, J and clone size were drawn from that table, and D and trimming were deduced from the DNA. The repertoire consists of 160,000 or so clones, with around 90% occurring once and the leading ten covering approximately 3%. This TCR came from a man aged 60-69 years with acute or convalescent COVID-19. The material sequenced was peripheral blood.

The chain's CDR3 is CASSMGQGRRGYTF. The CDR3 DNA follows: TGCGCCAGCAGCATGGGACAGGGGAGACGAGGCTACACCTTC. The rearrangement links TRBV4-1 to TRBJ1-2; 10 positions match TRBD1. The trim removed 5 bases at V and 8 bases at J, leaving 8 bases unmatched. The CDR3 runs to 14 residues. Per germline, CDR1 MGHRA and CDR2 YSYEKL.